The 18 T cell receptor beta chains listed next were all sequenced from one sample in a study of T cells in Graves' hyperthyroidism and ophthalmopathy. The investigators amplified TCR beta CDR3 regions from RNA transcripts. The HTBI primer set served for first-round RT-PCR of the TCR CDR3. TCRdb ran MiXCR on the multiplex PCR reads and lists one entry per CDR3 protein. This repertoire shows just under 750,000 distinct CDR3 sequences, 35% found once; its top ten account for around 30%. Material for sequencing was blood. These receptor sequences come from a woman aged 35 to 49 with Graves' hyperthyroidism.

This clonotype was recorded many times. J is TRBJ2-5 and V is TRBV13; possibly TRBD1 for D (6 bases). The CDR3 is made up of 15 amino acids. Looked up from germline, CDR1 is PRHDT and CDR2 is FYEKMQ (reference sequence). V dropped 5 bases and J dropped 2 bases, with 15 bases sitting between them. The CDR3 coding sequence is TGTGCCAGCAGCGCAGCAGGGGCCCTACAAGAGACCCAGTACTTC. Translating gives CASSAAGALQETQYF.

The gene calls are TRBV6-1 and TRBJ1-1, with TRBD1 as a possible D gene (6 bases). V was pared by 3 bases and J by 1 base, with 12 bases between. The CDR3 is 15 residues long. CDR1 MNHNS and CDR2 SASEGT come from the germline V gene. In DNA, the CDR3 is TGTGCCAGCAGTGACTGGGACACCGAGAACACTGAAGCTTTCTTT. Translation: CASSDWDTENTEAFF.

This clonotype was counted at least ten times. The V gene is TRBV9, the J gene TRBJ2-5; 10 nucleotides match TRBD2. From germline, CDR1 is SGDLS and CDR2 YYNGEE. The CDR3 length is 16 residues. V was pared by 4 bases and J by 4 bases, with 10 bases of the junction left unmatched. The DNA of the CDR3 is TGTGCCAGCAGCCCCGGAGCGGGAGGGGATCCAGAGACCCAGTACTTC. Its translation is CASSPGAGGDPETQYF.

This clonotype appeared a few times. The chain has TRBV7-2 and TRBJ2-5, with a weak D call TRBD1 (6 bases). The V end lost 1 base, the J end lost 2 bases, and 20 bases lay between the germline ends. The CDR3 totals 18 residues. The germline CDR1 and CDR2 sequences are SGHTA and FQGNSA. CDR3 sequence: CASSLGAGTTFSQETQYF. CDR3 DNA: TGTGCCAGCAGCTTAGGGGCAGGGACAACCTTTTCACAAGAGACCCAGTACTTC.

This clonotype was seen at least ten times. V gene TRBV7-2 combines with J gene TRBJ1-1; no reliable D call. This CDR3 region has 14 residues. Germline-derived CDR1 and CDR2 are SGHTA and FQGNSA. V lost 3 bases, J lost 0 bases, and 8 bases lay in between. CDR3 in amino acids: CASSLKLMNTEAFF. DNA of the CDR3: TGTGCCAGCAGCTTGAAGTTAATGAACACTGAAGCTTTCTTT.

The V call is TRBV5-1, the J call TRBJ1-4, with 7 bases matching TRBD1. The CDR3 spans 14 residues. V trimming: 4 bases; J trimming: 6 bases; junction bases outside the gene matches: 6. CDR1 SGHRS and CDR2 YFSETQ come from the germline V gene. The CDR3 here is CASSLTGKYEKLFF. DNA for the CDR3: TGCGCCAGCAGCCTGACAGGGAAATATGAAAAACTGTTTTTT.

This clonotype was seen repeatedly, ten times or more. The chain uses TRBV6-5 and TRBJ1-1; maybe TRBD1 (5 bases). With 0 bases removed from V and 8 bases from J, the gap between germline ends came to 7 bases. Germline CDR1 MNHEY, CDR2 SVGAGI. The CDR3 covers 12 residues. The CDR3 region has the DNA TGTGCCAGCAGTTACTCCGACAGAGAAGCTTTCTTT. Residues: CASSYSDREAFF.

This CDR3 reads CASLDPGQFYGYTF. The CDR3 bases are TGTGCCAGCTTGGATCCGGGCCAATTCTATGGCTACACCTTC. The gene calls are TRBV7-6 and TRBJ1-2; D is undetermined. Trimming pared 8 bases from V and 4 bases from J, leaving 17 bases between. Germline loops: CDR1 SGHVS, CDR2 FNYEAQ. The length of the CDR3 is 14 residues.

To note about this clonotype: This sequence may be a read error, since a much larger clone differs from it by one base. This sequence joins TRBV5-1 and TRBJ2-7, with no clear D. The germline CDR1 and CDR2 sequences are SGHRS and YFSETQ. Trimming pared 4 bases from V and 4 bases from J, leaving 12 bases between. The CDR3 totals 13 residues. CDR3: CASSTPSGYEQYF. The CDR3 nucleotides read TGCGCCAGCAGCACTCCATCGGGTTACGAGCAGTACTTC.

This clonotype was counted many times. The V gene is TRBV7-6, the J gene TRBJ2-5, with TRBD1 matching 7 bases. V was clipped by 8 bases and J by 5 bases; unmatched bases: 11. Germline lookup yields CDR1 SGHVS and CDR2 FNYEAQ. The CDR3 runs 14 residues. The CDR3 DNA reads as TGTGCCAGCGGATTAGGGTCACAGGGGGAGACCCAGTACTTC. It specifies CASGLGSQGETQYF. The complete variable domain, with remaining parts taken from reference TRBV7-6 and TRBJ2-5, reads GAGVSQSPRYKVTKRGQDVALRCDPISGHVSLYWYRQALGQGPEFLTYFNYEAQQDKSGLPNDRFSAERPEGSISTLTIQRTEQRDSAMYRCASGLGSQGETQYFGPGTRLLVL.

This chain links TRBV12-3 or TRBV12-4 with TRBJ1-1, with 10 bases aligning to TRBD1. V was pared by 8 bases and J by 2 bases, with 11 bases of the junction left unmatched. The length of the CDR3 is 16 residues. In nucleotides, the CDR3 is TGTGCCAGCCGATCAAGGGGGACAGGGGTCAACACTGAAGCTTTCTTT. Protein sequence: CASRSRGTGVNTEAFF.

This clonotype was seen more than once but under ten times. The chain combines TRBV5-4 with TRBJ1-5, with TRBD1 identical over 10 bases. Germline-derived CDR1 and CDR2 are SGHNT and YYREEE (reference sequence). The CDR3 sequence is 16 residues long. J was trimmed by 2 bases and V by 2 bases; bases with no gene match: 4. The CDR3, as DNA: TGTGCCAGCAGCTTTGGGACAGGGGCAGGCAATCAGCCCCAGCATTTT. As protein: CASSFGTGAGNQPQHF.

The chain uses TRBV6-5 and TRBJ1-2; D is unresolved. V was clipped by 2 bases and J by 4 bases, with 20 bases between them. The CDR3 is 17 residues long. Germline CDR1 MNHEY, CDR2 SVGAGI. DNA for the CDR3: TGTGCCAGCAGTTACACGGGCTTATGGGGAAGTGGCTATGGCTACACCTTC. Encoded protein: CASSYTGLWGSGYGYTF.

This clonotype was detected a few times. Since no conserved phenylalanine or tryptophan closes the CDR3, a read error is the likely cause. The DNA is omitted, as the CDR3 cannot be located on it reliably, and the CDR3 follows TCRdb's listing. The chain couples TRBV6-5 to TRBJ1-2; the table gives TRBD1 as D, unverified against the DNA. In germline, CDR1 is MNHEY, CDR2 SVGAGI. The CDR3 extends over 8 residues, inclusive of both ends. The CDR3 protein is CASRVGDR.

This clonotype was counted ten times or more. J is TRBJ1-1 and V is TRBV10-3; possibly TRBD1 for D (6 bases). Trimming cost V 6 bases and J 8 bases, with 19 bases left between them. The CDR3 is made up of 14 amino acids. Germline V CDR1 and CDR2: ENHRY, SYGVKD. The CDR3 protein is CAIRSLPTGSEAFF. The CDR3 DNA is TGTGCCATCAGGTCCCTACCCACAGGGTCGGAAGCTTTCTTT.

This clonotype was observed a single time. The rearrangement joins TRBV15 to TRBJ1-2; 8 bases agree with TRBD1. The CDR3 runs 14 residues. The germline gives CDR1 LNHNV, CDR2 YYDKDF (reference sequence). V lost 1 base to trimming and J lost 7 bases; unmatched junction nucleotides: 5. CDR3 in amino acids: CATSRVIQGAGYTF. The CDR3 DNA is TGTGCCACCAGCAGAGTCATCCAGGGGGCTGGCTACACCTTC. The variable domain in full, completed from reference TRBV15 and TRBJ1-2, reads DAMVIQNPRYQVTQFGKPVTLSCSQTLNHNVMYWYQQKSSQAPKLLFHYYDKDFNNEADTPDNFQSRRPNTSFCFLDIRSPGLGDTAMYLCATSRVIQGAGYTFGSGTRLTVV.

This clonotype showed up many times. The V call is TRBV10-2, the J call TRBJ1-2; no definite D call. The CDR3 has 15 amino acids. Trimming removed 4 bases at V and 8 bases at J, with 20 bases between. Germline V gene lookup returns CDR1 WSHSY and CDR2 SAAADI. The CDR3 loop is CASSVRYSGGWGYTF. The CDR3, as DNA: TGCGCCAGCAGTGTCCGGTACTCTGGCGGATGGGGCTACACCTTC.

The sample holds many counts of this clonotype. The chain uses TRBV4-1 and TRBJ2-7; D is perhaps TRBD1 or TRBD2 (5 bases each). CDR3 length equals 14 residues. Germline CDR1 is MGHRA and CDR2 is YSYEKL. V dropped 1 base and J dropped 2 bases, with 9 bases sitting between them. As DNA, the CDR3 is TGCGCCAGCAGCCAAGTCGGGGCGACCTACGAGCAGTACTTC. Encoded protein: CASSQVGATYEQYF.